The clone carrying this TCR beta chain was counted many times. One junction end does not reproduce the germline sequence, and a read error may be involved. MiXCR, applied by TCRdb to the 5' RACE reads, yields one record per CDR3 protein. The table lists 250,000 to 350,000 distinct CDR3 sequences, around 7% of them singletons, with 15% to 20% in the top ten. The record originates from a study of T cells after yellow fever vaccination. The CDR3 has 15 amino acids. Per germline, CDR1 LGHNA and CDR2 YSLEER. This chain joins TRBV4-3 and TRBJ1-3; D is unclear. The source material was PBMCs, sampled about 41 days after the first yellow fever vaccination. This TCR came from a man between 18 and 29 years old who received the YFV17D yellow fever vaccine. Here the CDR3 DNA reads TGCGCCAGCAGCCAAGCCGCGTACGACCCCGGGAGCTCGAATTTT. This gives the protein CASSQAAYDPGSSNF.